The 2 T cell receptor beta chains given below trace back to one sample, sequenced in a study of vaccination and CD4 T cells after COVID-19. Treatment meaning: roughly 11-day PBMC culture with coronavirus spike peptide pools or control peptides (ViraFEST assay). The unexposed donor's CD4+ T cells were collected before the COVID-19 pandemic (2011-2018). No antigens are known for them. The Oncomine TCR Beta short-read assay generated sequence data from the DNA of cultured CD4+ T cells. MiXCR was run by TCRdb on the PCR reads, yielding one entry per CDR3 protein. The data contain roughly 7,300 distinct CDR3 sequences, 46% of them seen just once; the ten biggest clones take up 30% to 40%. What was sequenced was CD4+ T cells from blood, cultured in vitro. Source of these receptors: a human donor in good health.

This clonotype has only one observation. This chain uses TRBV2 with TRBJ2-3, with D tentatively TRBD1 (6 bases). In germline, CDR1 is SNHLY, CDR2 FYNNEI. The germline V and J ends were trimmed by 5 bases and 0 bases, with 15 bases remaining between them. This CDR3 is 16 amino acids long. The CDR3 DNA follows: TGTGCCAGCAGTTTCCCCCGGACAGCGAGCACAGATACGCAGTATTTT. Translated, it gives CASSFPRTASTDTQYF.

The CDR3 DNA follows: TGTGCCGCCACACACAGGGGTATGATAATCGAGACCCAGTACTTC. Its protein is CAATHRGMIIETQYF. The genes are TRBV24-1 and TRBJ2-5; 7 nucleotides align to TRBD1. J gave up 5 bases and V 12 bases, and 17 bases lay outside the gene matches. Germline CDR1 is KGHDR and CDR2 is SFDVKD. The CDR3 runs to 15 residues.